The 30 T cell receptor beta chains below were found in one sample sequenced in a study of T cells in Graves' hyperthyroidism and ophthalmopathy. TCR beta CDR3 sequences were amplified from RNA transcripts. A first-round RT-PCR of the TCR CDR3 used the HTBI primer set. TCRdb analysed the multiplex PCR reads with MiXCR anew, one entry per CDR3 protein. Of 200,000 or so distinct CDR3 sequences listed, about 15% are singletons. The source material was blood. These receptors originate from a woman in her forties or fifties with Graves' hyperthyroidism.

In this sample, this clonotype turned up many times. The chain joins TRBV10-2 to TRBJ2-7; D might be TRBD2 (5 bases). V dropped 4 bases and J dropped 1 base, with 14 bases sitting between them. Germline V CDR1 and CDR2: WSHSY, SAAADI. This CDR3 region has 15 residues. The CDR3 loop is CASSGWQRVSYEQYF. The CDR3 DNA reads as TGCGCCAGCAGTGGTTGGCAGAGGGTTTCCTACGAGCAGTACTTC.

This clonotype was found many times. The chain carries TRBV29-1 and TRBJ2-7; TRBD1 agrees at 8 bases. In germline, CDR1 is SQVTM, CDR2 ANQGSEA. The CDR3 totals 15 residues. V shed 4 bases, J shed 3 bases, and the junction held 11 bases outside the gene matches. The DNA of the CDR3 is TGCAGCGTTGTTATACGGGACAGGACCTACTACGAGCAGTACTTC. It codes for CSVVIRDRTYYEQYF.

The table lists this clonotype with many counts. The chain has TRBV7-9 and TRBJ1-1; possibly TRBD1 for D (6 bases). This CDR3 has 14 amino acids. The V end lost 2 bases, the J end lost 6 bases, and 13 bases lay between the germline ends. Germline values: CDR1 SEHNR, CDR2 FQNEAQ (reference sequence). CDR3 amino acids: CASSLSQGMAEAFF. For the CDR3, the DNA is TGTGCCAGCAGCTTATCGCAGGGGATGGCTGAAGCTTTCTTT.

The sample holds many counts of this clonotype. The chain carries TRBV20-1 and TRBJ2-7; D gene ambiguous. The CDR3 is 14 residues long. Trimming stripped 0 bases from V and 3 bases from J, with 12 bases between. CDR1 and CDR2 from the germline V gene are DFQATT and SNEGSKA (reference sequence). CDR3 nucleotides: TGCAGTGCTAGAGATCCGGGTCGCCGCTACGAGCAGTACTTC. This gives the protein CSARDPGRRYEQYF.

There are a few counts of this clonotype. The gene calls are TRBV18 and TRBJ2-5, with TRBD1 matching over 7 bases. The length of the CDR3 is 15 residues. V was clipped by 3 bases and J by 2 bases; unmatched bases: 6. Germline loops: CDR1 KGHSH, CDR2 LQKENI. The DNA of the CDR3 is TGTGCCAGCTCACCTCCGGGACAGCGACAAGAGACCCAGTACTTC. The encoded protein is CASSPPGQRQETQYF.

The CDR3 nucleotides read TGTGCCAGCAGTGAAAACAGGGGGGGAAACACCATATATTTT. Translating it yields CASSENRGGNTIYF. The V gene is TRBV2, the J gene TRBJ1-3; 8 bases align to TRBD1. V dropped 2 bases and J dropped 4; count of bases not matched to a gene: 1. Germline V lookup: CDR1 SNHLY, CDR2 FYNNEI. CDR3 size: 14 residues.

This chain uses TRBV20-1 with TRBJ1-6; D is perhaps TRBD1 (5 bases). The germline V and J ends were trimmed by 4 bases and 7 bases, with 14 bases remaining between them. Per the germline V gene, CDR1 is DFQATT and CDR2 is SNEGSKA (reference sequence). This CDR3 is built from 14 residues. In DNA, the CDR3 is TGCAGTGCTAAGATAGGGACGGCGAATTCACCCCTCCACTTT. It yields the protein CSAKIGTANSPLHF.

This clonotype was counted only a few times. The chain uses TRBV5-5 and TRBJ2-4; D is possibly TRBD2 (5 bases). The CDR3 runs to 14 residues. Germline CDR1 reads SGHKS; CDR2 reads YYEKEE (reference sequence). V dropped 6 bases and J dropped 6 bases, with 16 bases sitting between them. This chain's CDR3 is CASNLEGSRNIQYF. The CDR3 nucleotides are TGTGCCAGCAACTTAGAGGGCAGCAGAAACATTCAGTACTTC.

The sample holds many counts of this clonotype. The rearrangement joins TRBV2 to TRBJ2-7; D possibly corresponds to TRBD2 (5 bases). The CDR3 has 14 amino acids. V was shortened by 6 bases and J by 2 bases, with 14 bases between the two germline ends. Germline values: CDR1 SNHLY, CDR2 FYNNEI. This CDR3 is CASSFDSAAYEQYF. DNA for the CDR3: TGTGCCAGCAGCTTCGACTCAGCGGCCTACGAGCAGTACTTC.

This clonotype has at least ten counts. This chain connects TRBV7-9 to TRBJ2-1, with D uncertain. V lost 5 bases and J 2 bases, leaving 10 bases between the germline ends. CDR1 is SEHNR and CDR2 is FQNEAQ in the germline V gene (reference sequence). The CDR3 contains 14 residues. The CDR3, as DNA: TGTGCCAGCAGCCCCCGGGTCGCCTACAATGAGCAGTTCTTC. It encodes CASSPRVAYNEQFF.

This sequence joins TRBV7-9 and TRBJ1-5; D gene unclear. Deletions cut 1 base from V and 5 bases from J, with 12 bases between. The length of the CDR3 is 15 residues. From germline, CDR1 is SEHNR and CDR2 FQNEAQ (reference sequence). The CDR3 protein is CASSLDGGFYQPQHF. The CDR3 DNA reads TGTGCCAGCAGCTTAGATGGTGGTTTCTATCAGCCCCAGCATTTT.

The J gene is TRBJ2-1, the V gene TRBV28, with D possibly matching TRBD1 (7 bases). The CDR3 extends over 13 amino acids. From germline, CDR1 is MDHEN and CDR2 SYDVKM. Trimming took off 10 bases at V and 8 bases at J, with 18 bases between the two ends. The CDR3: CATKTGGGHEQFF. The CDR3 bases are TGTGCCACCAAAACTGGAGGGGGCCATGAGCAGTTCTTC. Looking up the rest from reference TRBV28 and TRBJ2-1 gives the full variable domain: DVKVTQSSRYLVKRTGEKVFLECVQDMDHENMFWYRQDPGLGLRLIYFSYDVKMKEKGDIPEGYSVSREKKERFSLILESASTNQTSMYLCATKTGGGHEQFFGPGTRLTVL.

This sequence joins TRBV19 and TRBJ1-2, with TRBD1 identical over 9 bases. Germline assignment: CDR1 LNHDA and CDR2 SQIVND (reference sequence). The CDR3 covers 16 residues. With 6 bases clipped from V and 4 bases from J, the junction kept 12 bases outside the gene matches. In DNA, the CDR3 is TGTGCCAGTAGAACGGGACAGGGTAGTTTTGGCTATGGCTACACCTTC. Translation: CASRTGQGSFGYGYTF.

This clonotype was picked up many times. The genes are TRBV20-1 and TRBJ1-2; D not certain. Looked up from germline, CDR1 is DFQATT and CDR2 is SNEGSKA (reference sequence). The CDR3 extends over 16 amino acids. Trimming shortened V by 0 bases and J by 2 bases, and 16 bases separated the two germline ends. CDR3 DNA sequence: TGCAGTGCTAGAGATTCCGTAATCAGCTTAAACTATGGCTACACCTTC. Translation: CSARDSVISLNYGYTF.

This clonotype has a single count. V usage is TRBV7-2 and J usage is TRBJ2-5; D is uncertain. From germline, CDR1 is SGHTA and CDR2 FQGNSA. The CDR3 is 13 amino acids. V gave up 1 base and J gave up 5 bases, with 8 bases separating them. Here the CDR3 reads CASSLVQYETQYF. Here the CDR3 DNA reads TGTGCCAGCAGCTTAGTCCAGTACGAGACCCAGTACTTC.

This clonotype was seen repeatedly, ten times or more. This sequence joins TRBV12-3 or TRBV12-4 and TRBJ2-1; 10 bases agree with TRBD2. The ends lost 6 bases at V and 4 bases at J; junction bases unmatched: 6. The CDR3 is 15 residues long. The chain's CDR3 is CASRPGTSEYNEQFF. CDR3 in DNA: TGTGCCAGCAGACCCGGGACTAGCGAGTACAATGAGCAGTTCTTC.

In its sample, this clonotype was seen many times. The V call is TRBV27, the J call TRBJ2-4; D perhaps matches TRBD1 (5 bases). Trimming took off 4 bases at V and 0 bases at J, with 10 bases between the two ends. The CDR3 covers 15 residues. CDR1 is MNHEY, CDR2 SMNVEV, per germline (reference sequence). CDR3 residues: CASSSDSLAKNIQYF. DNA for the CDR3: TGTGCCAGCAGTTCTGACAGTTTAGCCAAAAACATTCAGTACTTC.

This clonotype has at least ten counts. The rearrangement joins TRBV7-9 to TRBJ1-1; D gene ambiguous. V lost 2 bases, J lost 1 base, and 8 bases lay in between. CDR3 length: 14 residues. Germline V CDR1 and CDR2: SEHNR, FQNEAQ (reference sequence). The CDR3 sequence is CASSLHTENTEAFF. The CDR3 DNA follows: TGTGCCAGCAGCTTACATACAGAGAACACTGAAGCTTTCTTT.

This clonotype has at least ten counts. The V gene is TRBV7-2, the J gene TRBJ2-2, with D possibly TRBD1 on 6 matching bases. The CDR3 is made up of 14 amino acids. CDR1 SGHTA and CDR2 FQGNSA come from the germline V gene. The germline V and J ends were trimmed by 3 bases and 4 bases, with 9 bases remaining between them. The CDR3 DNA sequence: TGTGCCAGCAGCTTGGGGGCAATCACCGGGGAGCTGTTTTTT. This codes for CASSLGAITGELFF.

At least ten counts were recorded for this clonotype. The chain links TRBV11-2 to TRBJ2-1; TRBD2 aligns across 13 bases. The CDR3 is 18 residues long. V gave up 5 bases and J gave up 5 bases; unmatched junction bases: 12. Germline CDR1 is SGHAT and CDR2 is FQNNGV. Here the CDR3 reads CASSLGTSGAQVHNEQFF. The CDR3 region has the DNA TGTGCCAGCAGCCTCGGGACTAGCGGGGCCCAGGTCCACAATGAGCAGTTCTTC.

This clonotype was observed a few times. CDR3 loop: CASSASGLAGGPRADTQYF. CDR3 nucleotide sequence: TGTGCCAGCAGCGCCTCGGGGCTAGCGGGAGGGCCTAGGGCAGATACGCAGTATTTT. This chain connects TRBV9 to TRBJ2-3, with 12 bases aligning to TRBD2. CDR3 length: 19 amino acids. CDR1 is SGDLS, CDR2 YYNGEE, per germline. With 3 bases clipped from V and 4 bases from J, the junction kept 15 bases outside the gene matches. Based on the CDR3 plus reference TRBV9 and TRBJ2-3, the full variable domain is DSGVTQTPKHLITATGQRVTLRCSPRSGDLSVYWYQQSLDQGLQFLIQYYNGEERAKGNILERFSAQQFPDLHSELNLSSLELGDSALYFCASSASGLAGGPRADTQYFGPGTRLTVL.

J is TRBJ2-5 and V is TRBV19; 9 nucleotides agree with TRBD1. V gave up 3 bases and J gave up 8 bases; unmatched junction bases: 4. CDR3 length equals 13 residues. Germline assignment: CDR1 LNHDA and CDR2 SQIVND (reference sequence). CDR3 protein: CASSIRDRVTQYF. The CDR3 coding sequence is TGTGCCAGTAGTATCCGGGACAGGGTAACCCAGTACTTC.

In its sample, this clonotype was seen many times. V is TRBV5-8 and J is TRBJ2-1; a possible D gene is TRBD2 (6 bases). V was clipped by 3 bases and J by 7 bases, with 14 bases between them. Germline CDR1 reads SGHTS; CDR2 reads YDEGEE. This CDR3 comprises 14 residues. The CDR3 spells CASSSSGYSNEQFF. Here the CDR3 DNA reads TGTGCCAGCAGCTCGAGCGGGTACAGTAATGAGCAGTTCTTC.

CDR3 nucleotide sequence: TGTGCCAGCAGCCAAGGTACCCTAGCGGGAGTCTACGAGCAGTACTTC. It encodes CASSQGTLAGVYEQYF. The chain uses TRBV3-1 and TRBJ2-7, with 10 bases matching TRBD2. Germline CDR1 is LGHDT and CDR2 is YNNKEL (reference sequence). The trim removed 1 base at V and 3 bases at J, leaving 6 bases unmatched. This CDR3 comprises 16 residues.

The rearrangement joins TRBV28 to TRBJ1-2; 7 bases align to TRBD1. The germline CDR1 and CDR2 sequences are MDHEN and SYDVKM. This CDR3 has 11 amino acids. The ends lost 8 bases at V and 4 bases at J; junction bases unmatched: 1. The CDR3 DNA reads TGTGCCAGCGGGACAGTCTATGGCTACACCTTC. This codes for CASGTVYGYTF.

The chain employs TRBV2 and TRBJ2-1, with 7 bases lining up with TRBD2. Germline-derived CDR1 and CDR2 are SNHLY and FYNNEI. The CDR3 is 15 amino acids. V lost 5 bases, J lost 6 bases, and 10 bases stayed unmatched. CDR3: CASSPLQGGPNEQFF. CDR3 bases: TGTGCCAGCAGTCCGTTGCAGGGAGGGCCCAATGAGCAGTTCTTC.

The J gene is TRBJ2-1, the V gene TRBV28; TRBD2 matches 7 bases. The length of the CDR3 is 13 residues. V trimming: 3 bases; J trimming: 15 bases; junction bases outside the gene matches: 11. Germline lookup yields CDR1 MDHEN and CDR2 SYDVKM. The CDR3 DNA reads TGTGCCAGCAGTTTGGGGGGGGGGGTTTTTTTGTTCTTC. Its translation: CASSLGGGVFLFF.

This clonotype came up many times. The gene calls are TRBV10-3 and TRBJ1-2; 9 bases match TRBD1. Trimming at V came to 5 bases and at J to 1 base, leaving 5 bases not matched to a gene. This CDR3 has 15 residues. Germline CDR1 and CDR2: ENHRY and SYGVKD. CDR3 residues: CAISQGQGNNYGYTF. The CDR3 DNA sequence: TGTGCCATCAGTCAAGGACAGGGGAATAACTATGGCTACACCTTC.

This clonotype was recorded a few times. The chain couples TRBV7-8 to TRBJ2-2; 14 positions agree with TRBD2. CDR3 length equals 17 residues. Per germline, CDR1 SGHVS and CDR2 FQNEAQ. The V and J ends lost 5 bases and 3 bases, in that order; junction bases with no gene match: 5. CDR3 in amino acids: CASSPGTSGSHTGELFF. The CDR3 coding sequence is TGTGCCAGCAGCCCGGGGACTAGCGGGAGTCACACCGGGGAGCTGTTTTTT.

The rearrangement links TRBV28 to TRBJ1-5; no firm D call. V was cut by 10 bases and J by 3 bases, with 19 bases left in between. The V gene's germline CDR1 is MDHEN and CDR2 SYDVKM. The CDR3 is 15 residues long. This CDR3 is CAIADSRALNQPQHF. The CDR3 DNA is TGTGCCATCGCGGACTCCCGGGCCCTCAATCAGCCCCAGCATTTT. The full variable domain, completed using reference TRBV28 and TRBJ1-5, is DVKVTQSSRYLVKRTGEKVFLECVQDMDHENMFWYRQDPGLGLRLIYFSYDVKMKEKGDIPEGYSVSREKKERFSLILESASTNQTSMYLCAIADSRALNQPQHFGDGTRLSIL.